This T cell receptor (beta chain) was sequenced in a study of tumor-infiltrating lymphocytes in primary liver carcinoma. The germline CDR1 and CDR2 sequences are SQVTM and ANQGSEA. The length of the CDR3 is 12 residues. As for this clonotype: A read error may produce the germline difference seen at one junction end.

From about 20-30 mg of unsorted bulk tissue, DNA and RNA were co-extracted together. Priming with a constant-region primer yielded TCR beta cDNA from 400 to 500 ng total RNA. What produced the TCR beta libraries was three nested multiplex PCR rounds using slightly modified ARM-PCR. Investigators reported that the first two PCR rounds, at 10 cycles each, used TRBV1-TRBV30 forward primers with a C-beta reverse primer. TCRdb analysed the multiplex PCR reads with MiXCR anew, one entry per CDR3 protein. The sample carries fewer than 200,000 distinct CDR3 sequences, just under 85% recorded once. Sequenced: tumor tissue from primary liver carcinoma. The clonotype was recovered from a middle-aged man with primary liver carcinoma and hepatitis B virus infection. This chain uses TRBV29-1 with TRBJ1-1, with 8 bases that match TRBD1. CDR3 amino acids: CSVGTGVIEVFF. The CDR3 region has the DNA TGCAGCGTGGGGACAGGCGTGATTGAAGTTTTCTTT. Supplemented by reference TRBV29-1 and TRBJ1-1, the full variable domain reads SAVISQKPSRDICQRGTSLTIQCQVDSQVTMMFWYRQQPGQSLTLIATANQGSEATYESGFVIDKFPISRPNLTFSTLTVSNMSPEDSSIYLCSVGTGVIEVFFGQGTRLTVV.